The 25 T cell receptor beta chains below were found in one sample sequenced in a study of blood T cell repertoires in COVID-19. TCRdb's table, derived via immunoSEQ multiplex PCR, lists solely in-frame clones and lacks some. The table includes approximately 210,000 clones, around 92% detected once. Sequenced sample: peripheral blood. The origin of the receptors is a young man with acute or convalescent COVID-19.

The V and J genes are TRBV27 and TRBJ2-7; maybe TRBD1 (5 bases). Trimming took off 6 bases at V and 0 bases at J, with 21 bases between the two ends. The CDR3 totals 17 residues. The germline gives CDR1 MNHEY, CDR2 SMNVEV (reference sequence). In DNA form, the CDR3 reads TGTGCCAGCAGGTCCTATATTAGGGGCGGCAGCTCCTACGAGCAGTACTTC. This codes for CASRSYIRGGSSYEQYF.

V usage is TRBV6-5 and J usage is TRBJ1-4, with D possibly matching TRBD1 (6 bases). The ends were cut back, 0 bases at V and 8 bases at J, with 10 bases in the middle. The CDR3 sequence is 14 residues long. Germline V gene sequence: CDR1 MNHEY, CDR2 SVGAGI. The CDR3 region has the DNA TGTGCCAGCAGTTACTCCCCAGGACAGGAAAAACTGTTTTTT. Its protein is CASSYSPGQEKLFF.

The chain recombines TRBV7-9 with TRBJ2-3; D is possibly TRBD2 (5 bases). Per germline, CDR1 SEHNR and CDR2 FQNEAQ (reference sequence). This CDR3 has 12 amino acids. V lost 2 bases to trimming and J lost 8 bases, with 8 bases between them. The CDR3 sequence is CASSLRESTQYF. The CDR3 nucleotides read TGTGCCAGCAGCTTAAGGGAGAGTACGCAGTATTTT.

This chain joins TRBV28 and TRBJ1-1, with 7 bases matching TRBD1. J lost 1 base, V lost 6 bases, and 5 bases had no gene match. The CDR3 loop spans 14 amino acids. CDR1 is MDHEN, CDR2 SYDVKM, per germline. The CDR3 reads CASRPGQRNTEAFF. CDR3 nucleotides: TGTGCCAGCAGACCGGGACAGAGGAACACTGAAGCTTTCTTT.

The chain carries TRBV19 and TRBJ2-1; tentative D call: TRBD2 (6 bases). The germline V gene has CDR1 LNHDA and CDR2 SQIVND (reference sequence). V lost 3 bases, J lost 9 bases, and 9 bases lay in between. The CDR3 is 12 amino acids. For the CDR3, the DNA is TGTGCCAGTAGTATGGACTATATTGAGCAGTTCTTC. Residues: CASSMDYIEQFF.

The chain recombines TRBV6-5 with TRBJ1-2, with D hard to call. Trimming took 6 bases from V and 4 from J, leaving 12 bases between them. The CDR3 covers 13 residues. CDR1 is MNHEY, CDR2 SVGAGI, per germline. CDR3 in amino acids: CASSPMSSYGYTF. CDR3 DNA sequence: TGTGCCAGCAGCCCCATGAGTTCCTATGGCTACACCTTC.

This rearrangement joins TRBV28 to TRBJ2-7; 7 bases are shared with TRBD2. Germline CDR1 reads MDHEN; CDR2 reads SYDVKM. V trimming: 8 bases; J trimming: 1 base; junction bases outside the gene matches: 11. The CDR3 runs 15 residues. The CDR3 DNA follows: TGTGCCAGCGCATGGGGCGGGAGTTTGTCCTACGAGCAGTACTTC. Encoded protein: CASAWGGSLSYEQYF.

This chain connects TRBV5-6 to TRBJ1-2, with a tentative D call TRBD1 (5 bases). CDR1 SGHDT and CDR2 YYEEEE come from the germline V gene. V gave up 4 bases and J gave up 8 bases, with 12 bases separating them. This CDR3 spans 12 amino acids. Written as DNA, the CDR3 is TGTGCCAGCAGCCAGGGATTGTTAGGCTACACCTTC. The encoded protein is CASSQGLLGYTF.

The CDR3 protein is CASSEDHGVQPQHF. The CDR3 DNA sequence: TGTGCCAGTAGTGAGGATCACGGAGTTCAGCCCCAGCATTTT. This chain links TRBV19 with TRBJ1-5; D gene uncertain. The CDR3 is 14 amino acids. V lost 5 bases and J lost 6, with 14 bases in between. Germline CDR1 reads LNHDA; CDR2 reads SQIVND (reference sequence).

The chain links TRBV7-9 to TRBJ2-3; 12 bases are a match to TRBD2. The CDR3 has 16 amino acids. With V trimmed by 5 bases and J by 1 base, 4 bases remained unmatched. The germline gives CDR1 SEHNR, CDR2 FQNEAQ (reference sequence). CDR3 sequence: CASSPRLAGGTDTQYF. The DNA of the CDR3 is TGTGCCAGCAGCCCACGACTAGCGGGAGGCACAGATACGCAGTATTTT. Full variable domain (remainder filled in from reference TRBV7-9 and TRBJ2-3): DTGVSQNPRHKITKRGQNVTFRCDPISEHNRLYWYRQTLGQGPEFLTYFQNEAQLEKSRLLSDRFSAERPKGSFSTLEIQRTEQGDSAMYLCASSPRLAGGTDTQYFGPGTRLTVL.

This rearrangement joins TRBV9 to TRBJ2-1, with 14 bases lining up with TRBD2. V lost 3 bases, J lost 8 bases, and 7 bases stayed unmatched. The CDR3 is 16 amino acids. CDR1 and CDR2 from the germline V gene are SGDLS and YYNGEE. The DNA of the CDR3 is TGTGCCAGCAGCGCCACCGGGACTAGCGGGAGCCATGAGCAGTTCTTC. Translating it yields CASSATGTSGSHEQFF.

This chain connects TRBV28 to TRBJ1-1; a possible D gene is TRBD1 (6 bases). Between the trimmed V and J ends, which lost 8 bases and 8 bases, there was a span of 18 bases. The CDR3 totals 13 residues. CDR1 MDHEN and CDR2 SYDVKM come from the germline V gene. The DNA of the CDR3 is TGTGCCAGCGGCTCCGGGGAGGGGACAGAAGCTTTCTTT. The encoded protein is CASGSGEGTEAFF.

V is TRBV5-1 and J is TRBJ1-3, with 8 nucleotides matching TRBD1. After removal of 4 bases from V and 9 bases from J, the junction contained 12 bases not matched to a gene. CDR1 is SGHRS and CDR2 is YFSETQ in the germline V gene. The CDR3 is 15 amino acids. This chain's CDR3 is CASSRGQAVGGTIYF. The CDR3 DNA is TGCGCCAGCAGCCGGGGACAGGCCGTAGGAGGCACCATATATTTT.

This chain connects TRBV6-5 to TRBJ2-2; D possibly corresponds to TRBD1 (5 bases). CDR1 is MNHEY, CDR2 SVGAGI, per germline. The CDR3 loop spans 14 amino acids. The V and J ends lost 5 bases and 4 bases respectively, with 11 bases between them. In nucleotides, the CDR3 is TGTGCCAGCAGTCCCAGCAGGGCCACCGGGGAGCTGTTTTTT. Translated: CASSPSRATGELFF.

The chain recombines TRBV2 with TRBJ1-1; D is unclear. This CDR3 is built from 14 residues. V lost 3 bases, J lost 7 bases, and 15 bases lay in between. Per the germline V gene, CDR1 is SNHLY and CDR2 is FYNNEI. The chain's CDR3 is CASSDEPVGSEAFF. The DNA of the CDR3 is TGTGCCAGCAGTGATGAACCGGTGGGGAGTGAAGCTTTCTTT.

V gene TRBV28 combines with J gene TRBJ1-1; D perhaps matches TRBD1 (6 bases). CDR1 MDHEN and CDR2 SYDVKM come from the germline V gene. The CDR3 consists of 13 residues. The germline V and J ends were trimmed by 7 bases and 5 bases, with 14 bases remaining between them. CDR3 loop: CASIQGGRTEAFF. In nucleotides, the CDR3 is TGTGCCAGCATACAGGGAGGGCGGACTGAAGCTTTCTTT.

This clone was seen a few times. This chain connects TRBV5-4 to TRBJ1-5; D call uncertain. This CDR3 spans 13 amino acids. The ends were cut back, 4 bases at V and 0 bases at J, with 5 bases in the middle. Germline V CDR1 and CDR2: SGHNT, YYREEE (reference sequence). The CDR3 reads CASSTNSNQPQHF. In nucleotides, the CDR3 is TGTGCCAGCAGCACAAATAGCAATCAGCCCCAGCATTTT. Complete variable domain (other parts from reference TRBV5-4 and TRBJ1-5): ETGVTQSPTHLIKTRGQQVTLRCSSQSGHNTVSWYQQALGQGPQFIFQYYREEENGRGNFPPRFSGLQFPNYSSELNVNALELDDSALYLCASSTNSNQPQHFGDGTRLSIL.

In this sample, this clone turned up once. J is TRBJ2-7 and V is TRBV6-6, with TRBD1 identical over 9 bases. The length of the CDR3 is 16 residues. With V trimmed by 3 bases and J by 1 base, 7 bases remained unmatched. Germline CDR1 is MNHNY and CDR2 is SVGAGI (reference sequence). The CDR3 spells CASSYLFGTGSYEQYF. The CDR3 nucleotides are TGTGCCAGCAGTTATTTGTTTGGGACAGGGTCCTACGAGCAGTACTTC.

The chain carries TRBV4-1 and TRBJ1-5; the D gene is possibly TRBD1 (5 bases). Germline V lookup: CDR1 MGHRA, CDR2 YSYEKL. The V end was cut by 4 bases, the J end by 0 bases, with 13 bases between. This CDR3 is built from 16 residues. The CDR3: CASSRTITRSNQPQHF. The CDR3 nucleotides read TGCGCCAGCAGCCGGACAATCACCCGTAGCAATCAGCCCCAGCATTTT.

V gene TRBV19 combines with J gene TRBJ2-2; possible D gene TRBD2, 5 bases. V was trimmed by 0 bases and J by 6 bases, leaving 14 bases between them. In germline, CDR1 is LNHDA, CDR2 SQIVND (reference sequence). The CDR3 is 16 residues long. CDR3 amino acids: CASSIDLRSGAGELFF. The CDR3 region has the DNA TGTGCCAGTAGTATAGATCTACGGAGCGGCGCCGGGGAGCTGTTTTTT.

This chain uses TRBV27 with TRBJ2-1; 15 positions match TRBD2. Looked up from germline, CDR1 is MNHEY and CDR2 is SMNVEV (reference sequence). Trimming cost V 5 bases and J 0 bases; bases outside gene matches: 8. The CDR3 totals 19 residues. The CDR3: CASSPRTSGRVSSYNEQFF. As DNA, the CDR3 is TGTGCCAGCAGTCCCAGGACTAGCGGGAGGGTAAGCTCCTACAATGAGCAGTTCTTC.

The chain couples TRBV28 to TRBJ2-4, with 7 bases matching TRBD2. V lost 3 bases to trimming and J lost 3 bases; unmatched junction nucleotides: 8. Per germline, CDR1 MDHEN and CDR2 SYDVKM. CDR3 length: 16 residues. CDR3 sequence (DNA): TGTGCCAGCAGTTTTCGGACGCGGGGGAACAAAAACATTCAGTACTTC. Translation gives CASSFRTRGNKNIQYF.

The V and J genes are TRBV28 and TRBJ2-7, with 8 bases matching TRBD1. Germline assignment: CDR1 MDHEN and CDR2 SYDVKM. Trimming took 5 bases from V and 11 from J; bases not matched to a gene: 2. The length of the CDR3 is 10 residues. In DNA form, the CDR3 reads TGTGCCAGCAGTAGACAGGGGAAGTACTTC. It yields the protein CASSRQGKYF.

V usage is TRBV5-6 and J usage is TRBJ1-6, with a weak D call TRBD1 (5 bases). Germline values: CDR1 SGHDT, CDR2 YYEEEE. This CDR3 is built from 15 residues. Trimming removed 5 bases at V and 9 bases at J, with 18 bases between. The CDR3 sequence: CASSKQGVRSSPLHF. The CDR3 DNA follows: TGTGCCAGCAGTAAACAAGGGGTACGTAGTTCACCCCTCCACTTT.

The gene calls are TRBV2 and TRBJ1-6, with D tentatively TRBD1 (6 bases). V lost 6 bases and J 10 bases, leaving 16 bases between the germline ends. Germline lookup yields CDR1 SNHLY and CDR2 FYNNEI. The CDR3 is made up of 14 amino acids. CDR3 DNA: TGTGCCAGCAGGAAGGACAGACCTGGCTCACCCCTCCACTTT. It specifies CASRKDRPGSPLHF.